This T cell receptor beta chain comes out of a study of OX40 agonist ivuxolimab in advanced cancers. The CDR3 length is 15 residues. CDR1 is SGDLS, CDR2 YYNGEE, per germline. Deletions cut 0 bases from V and 0 bases from J, with 7 bases between. Libraries were prepared by immunoSEQ multiplex PCR; TCRdb keeps only in-frame clonotypes and omits some of them. The data hold fewer than 90,000 clones, with approximately 91% observed a single time. The material was CD4+ or CD8+ T cells sorted from blood, obtained in a trial of the OX40 agonist ivuxolimab. The receptor was isolated from an adult with an advanced solid tumor such as melanoma, head and neck, liver or kidney cancer. V is TRBV9 and J is TRBJ1-3, with unresolved D. CDR3 coding DNA: TGTGCCAGCAGCGTAGAGGGCAACTCTGGAAACACCATATATTTT. Translated: CASSVEGNSGNTIYF.